This TCR beta chain originates from a study of blood T cell repertoires in COVID-19. Assay: immunoSEQ multiplex PCR; the TCRdb copy retains only in-frame clones and omits some. The table lists about 26,000 clones, approximately 64% of them singletons, with 7.3% in the top ten. This clone was seen a handful of times. Other DNA sequences in this sample translate to the same CDR3. V dropped 0 bases and J dropped 3 bases, with 6 bases sitting between them. The germline gives CDR1 MNHNY, CDR2 SVGAGI (reference sequence). The CDR3 runs 14 residues. This TCR was recovered from a man between 60 and 75 years old with active or convalescent COVID-19. The sample consisted of peripheral blood. This rearrangement joins TRBV6-6 to TRBJ2-1; possible D gene TRBD2, 5 bases. The CDR3 coding sequence is TGTGCCAGCAGTTACTCGAGGGTCTACAATGAGCAGTTCTTC. It encodes CASSYSRVYNEQFF.